This T cell receptor (beta chain) was obtained from a study of T cell responses to AZD1222 COVID-19 vaccine. Study conclusions and caveats: Clonal diversity may have been underestimated in mostly white British donors.

Notes on this clone: Its specificity is not known.

Trimming at V came to 1 base and at J to 4 bases, leaving 3 bases not matched to a gene. There are 16 residues in the CDR3. The germline V gene has CDR1 SEHNR and CDR2 FQNEAQ (reference sequence). Sequenced by immunoSEQ multiplex PCR; TCRdb stores in-frame clones only, minus some. The sample lists 65,000 to 80,000 clones, around 92% occurring once. Sequenced here: peripheral blood, sampled on day 0 of MenACWY control vaccination. This receptor was obtained from an adult in good health. The chain combines TRBV7-9 with TRBJ2-2, with 10 bases aligning to TRBD2. The CDR3 region is CASSLDPSGSTGELFF. CDR3 nucleotide sequence: TGTGCCAGCAGCTTAGACCCTAGCGGGAGCACCGGGGAGCTGTTTTTT.